This T cell receptor beta chain was profiled in a study of low-dose radiotherapy and immunotherapy resistance in tumors. Across the whole study: Ipilimumab 1 mg/kg every six weeks, together with nivolumab 240 mg every two weeks, was given intravenously to patients. Patients took oral aspirin 300 mg daily for four cycles from cycle 1 day 1.

V dropped 1 base and J dropped 0 bases, with 9 bases sitting between them. Germline V gives CDR1 SGDLS, CDR2 YYNGEE. The CDR3 consists of 15 residues. Time point given: after trial treatment. As for treatment: LDRT plus nivolumab, ipilimumab, low-dose cyclophosphamide and aspirin (RACIN trial). Covering alpha and beta chains, TRAV- and TRBV-specific primers were used for the first-strand cDNA. Both a constant-region primer and a V-primer adapter served to amplify TCRs across roughly 20 PCR cycles. mRNA isolates were amplified via in vitro transcription. TCRdb used MiXCR to reprocess the reads, holding one entry per CDR3 protein. The table lists about 39,000 distinct CDR3 sequences, less than 25% of them singletons.

The chain combines TRBV9 with TRBJ2-3, with D unresolved. The sample was PBMCs, taken after low-dose radiotherapy plus immunotherapy. This clonotype originated in a female donor with ovarian cancer. The CDR3 protein is CASSVLPSSTDTQYF. The CDR3 DNA reads as TGTGCCAGCAGCGTACTTCCATCGAGCACAGATACGCAGTATTTT.